The 21 T cell receptor beta chains presented below share a single source sample, sequenced in a study of control samples from healthy donors and cancer patients. The method was immunoSEQ multiplex PCR; TCRdb's version includes in-frame clones alone and lacks a portion of them. Of 90,000 to 120,000 clones in the sample, almost 85% were seen once. Sequences were obtained from blood. Source of these receptors: a man younger than 35 in good health.

The chain combines TRBV10-3 with TRBJ1-2; D possibly corresponds to TRBD1 (6 bases). The CDR3 spans 15 residues. Germline V gives CDR1 ENHRY, CDR2 SYGVKD. Trimming removed 4 bases from V and 7 bases from J, with 19 bases in between. The CDR3 loop reads CAISAVQGISSGYTF. The CDR3 region has the DNA TGTGCCATCAGTGCAGTACAGGGAATATCGAGTGGCTACACCTTC.

J is TRBJ2-3 and V is TRBV5-6; 10 positions match TRBD2. This CDR3 is 16 amino acids long. The junction had 7 bases not matched to a gene; V was cut back by 3 bases and J by 3 bases. Germline assignment: CDR1 SGHDT and CDR2 YYEEEE. CDR3 amino acids: CASSSLTSGVTDTQYF. DNA for the CDR3: TGTGCCAGCAGCTCCCTAACTAGCGGGGTAACAGATACGCAGTATTTT.

Worth noting for this clone: A read error may account for a junction end that differs from germline. V usage is TRBV2 and J usage is TRBJ1-1; perhaps TRBD1 as D (6 bases). The V gene's germline CDR1 is SNHLY and CDR2 FYNNEI. The CDR3 has 13 residues. CDR3 DNA sequence: TGTGCCCGCAGACCCCCGACAGGCCCTGAAGCTTTCTTT. It translates to CARRPPTGPEAFF. Supplemented by reference TRBV2 and TRBJ1-1, the full variable domain reads EPEVTQTPSHQVTQMGQEVILRCVPISNHLYFYWYRQILGQKVEFLVSFYNNEISEKSEIFDDQFSVERPDGSNFTLKIRSTKLEDSAMYFCARRPPTGPEAFFGQGTRLTVV.

This clone was seen a handful of times. The chain links TRBV11-2 to TRBJ2-5; 7 bases line up with TRBD2. The CDR3 sequence is 14 residues long. Trimming took 3 bases from V and 2 from J; bases not matched to a gene: 3. Germline assignment: CDR1 SGHAT and CDR2 FQNNGV. CDR3 bases: TGTGCCAGCAGCTTTGCTAGCGGTCAAGAGACCCAGTACTTC. As protein: CASSFASGQETQYF. Full variable domain (missing parts from reference TRBV11-2 and TRBJ2-5): EAGVAQSPRYKIIEKRQSVAFWCNPISGHATLYWYQQILGQGPKLLIQFQNNGVVDDSQLPKDRFSAERLKGVDSTLKIQPAKLEDSAVYLCASSFASGQETQYFGPGTRLLVL.

This chain connects TRBV15 to TRBJ1-3, with 7 bases fitting TRBD1. Trimming removed 0 bases from V and 5 bases from J; junction bases left unmatched: 4. The CDR3 sequence is 15 residues long. The V gene's germline CDR1 is LNHNV and CDR2 YYDKDF (reference sequence). The CDR3 DNA reads as TGTGCCACCAGCAGAGAGCAGGGGGTTAGAAACACCATATATTTT. This translates into CATSREQGVRNTIYF.

V usage is TRBV7-8 and J usage is TRBJ2-3; D not certain. V was cut by 0 bases and J by 4 bases, with 11 bases left in between. CDR1 is SGHVS and CDR2 is FQNEAQ in the germline V gene. The CDR3 has 15 amino acids. The CDR3 region is CASSLAHHQADTQYF. As DNA, the CDR3 is TGTGCCAGCAGCTTAGCGCACCATCAGGCAGATACGCAGTATTTT.

This clone occurred once. The chain joins TRBV3-1 (or the pseudogene TRBV3-2) to TRBJ2-5; 7 nucleotides match TRBD1. The germline gives CDR1 LGHDT, CDR2 YNNKEL (reference sequence). The trim removed 0 bases at V and 2 bases at J, leaving 3 bases unmatched. The CDR3 runs 15 residues. This chain's CDR3 is CASSQDGRGQETQYF. The CDR3 DNA follows: TGTGCCAGCAGCCAAGATGGCAGGGGGCAAGAGACCCAGTACTTC.

This chain links TRBV7-2 with TRBJ2-2; D unresolved. V gave up 4 bases and J gave up 3 bases, with 18 bases separating them. The CDR3 contains 17 residues. Germline values: CDR1 SGHTA, CDR2 FQGNSA. The CDR3 coding sequence is TGTGCCAGCAGCTCCACAATAGTAACTGGCTACACCGGGGAGCTGTTTTTT. Translating gives CASSSTIVTGYTGELFF.

The V gene is TRBV4-3, the J gene TRBJ2-3; the match to TRBD2 covers 9 bases. Germline lookup yields CDR1 LGHNA and CDR2 YSLEER. V was pared by 0 bases and J by 4 bases, with 11 bases of the junction left unmatched. The CDR3 contains 18 residues. CDR3 sequence: CASSQDLNPSGVPDTQYF. The CDR3 region has the DNA TGCGCCAGCAGCCAAGATCTTAATCCTAGCGGGGTTCCAGATACGCAGTATTTT.

The chain couples TRBV6-5 to TRBJ2-5; 9 bases are shared with TRBD1. This CDR3 has 13 amino acids. With V trimmed by 9 bases and J by 4 bases, 6 bases remained unmatched. Germline assignment: CDR1 MNHEY and CDR2 SVGAGI. DNA for the CDR3: TGTGCCAGTAAACAGGGGGCTAGAGAGACCCAGTACTTC. This encodes CASKQGARETQYF.

The chain couples TRBV6-1 to TRBJ1-2; maybe TRBD1 (6 bases). V was shortened by 3 bases and J by 2 bases, with 10 bases between the two germline ends. Germline V gene lookup returns CDR1 MNHNS and CDR2 SASEGT. The CDR3 is 14 residues long. This chain's CDR3 is CASSEGAWNYGYTF. DNA of the CDR3: TGTGCCAGCAGTGAGGGGGCTTGGAACTATGGCTACACCTTC.

This sequence joins TRBV12-3 or TRBV12-4 and TRBJ2-7; 7 positions agree with TRBD1. CDR3 size: 12 residues. After removal of 6 bases from V and 7 bases from J, the junction contained 6 bases not matched to a gene. The CDR3 is CASSQTGREQYF. The CDR3 bases are TGTGCCAGCAGCCAGACAGGGCGGGAGCAGTACTTC.

This clone was observed once. The genes are TRBV6-5 and TRBJ1-2; D uncertain. Trimming stripped 0 bases from V and 4 bases from J, with 15 bases between. The CDR3 has 16 residues. The germline gives CDR1 MNHEY, CDR2 SVGAGI. CDR3 sequence (DNA): TGTGCCAGCAGTTACTCGGAGGTTACAGTGGCCTATGGCTACACCTTC. As protein: CASSYSEVTVAYGYTF.

The V and J genes are TRBV7-9 and TRBJ1-1; D not certain. From germline, CDR1 is SEHNR and CDR2 FQNEAQ (reference sequence). This CDR3 comprises 11 residues. Trimming pared 5 bases from V and 4 bases from J, leaving 5 bases between. The CDR3 coding sequence is TGTGCCAGCAGCGAGATCACTGAAGCTTTCTTT. The encoded protein is CASSEITEAFF.

J is TRBJ2-1 and V is TRBV7-9, with 8 bases that match TRBD2. J was trimmed by 5 bases and V by 3 bases; bases with no gene match: 6. CDR1 and CDR2 (germline): SEHNR, FQNEAQ (reference sequence). The CDR3 totals 15 residues. CDR3 sequence (DNA): TGTGCCAGCAGCTTCCTACCAGCGGGGGACAATGAGCAGTTCTTC. Protein: CASSFLPAGDNEQFF.

The rearrangement links TRBV5-1 to TRBJ2-3, with a tentative D call TRBD2 (6 bases). V dropped 3 bases and J dropped 0 bases, with 8 bases sitting between them. The CDR3 is 14 residues long. CDR1 and CDR2 from the germline V gene are SGHRS and YFSETQ. The CDR3 loop reads CASSWGVSTDTQYF. CDR3 sequence (DNA): TGCGCCAGCAGCTGGGGGGTCAGCACAGATACGCAGTATTTT.

The gene calls are TRBV30 and TRBJ1-2, with D possibly being TRBD1 (6 bases). The CDR3 is 13 amino acids. Germline CDR1 reads GTSNPN; CDR2 reads SVGIG (reference sequence). V was cut by 3 bases and J by 8 bases, with 16 bases left in between. For the CDR3, the DNA is TGTGCCTGGAGGGGCCTCGGGGGCGGAGGCTACACCTTC. This sequence encodes CAWRGLGGGGYTF.

The chain recombines TRBV7-2 with TRBJ2-3; weak D call: TRBD1 (6 bases). V lost 5 bases to trimming and J lost 4 bases, with 10 bases between them. From germline, CDR1 is SGHTA and CDR2 FQGNSA. The CDR3 has 13 residues. CDR3 amino acids: CASSVGAPDTQYF. The CDR3 bases are TGTGCCAGCAGCGTGGGGGCGCCAGATACGCAGTATTTT.

The chain couples TRBV3-1 (or the pseudogene TRBV3-2) to TRBJ2-5; TRBD2 agrees at 8 bases. Germline CDR1 is LGHDT and CDR2 is YNNKEL (reference sequence). V lost 1 base, J lost 5 bases, and 0 bases stayed unmatched. The CDR3 has 13 amino acids. CDR3 sequence (DNA): TGTGCCAGCAGCCAAGCTAGCGGGGAGACCCAGTACTTC. It is translated as CASSQASGETQYF.

The chain recombines TRBV5-5 with TRBJ2-7, with TRBD1 matching 9 bases. J was trimmed by 5 bases and V by 4 bases; bases with no gene match: 13. This CDR3 comprises 16 residues. Germline V gene data show CDR1 as SGHKS and CDR2 as YYEKEE (reference sequence). Here the CDR3 DNA reads TGTGCCAGCAGCGGTCAACTAGGGACAGGGCGGAACGAGCAGTACTTC. This codes for CASSGQLGTGRNEQYF.

This rearrangement joins TRBV5-1 to TRBJ2-2; D not certain. CDR1 and CDR2 from the germline V gene are SGHRS and YFSETQ. The germline V and J ends were trimmed by 0 bases and 0 bases, with 9 bases remaining between them. This CDR3 has 16 residues. DNA for the CDR3: TGCGCCAGCAGCTTGGGTCCTTCCACGAACACCGGGGAGCTGTTTTTT. Translating gives CASSLGPSTNTGELFF.